A selection of T cell receptor beta chains follows, all from one sample in a study of shared clonotypes between healthy human individuals. Generated by immunoSEQ multiplex PCR, the TCRdb table keeps only in-frame clones and is missing some. The sample records around 2.1 million clones, approximately 94% being singletons. Material: naive CD8+ T cells from PBMCs. These receptors were collected from a man aged 18 to 35 in good health. Some clones in this sample may be carry-over from other donors' samples. CDR3s include the opening cysteine and the closing phenylalanine or tryptophan. The D gene is left open where the match is weak. Only some rows state a clone size, as once, few, many or a class for expanded clones.

d_gene: TRBD1; abundance: NA; v_gene: TRBV5-5; j_gene: TRBJ2-7; CDR3nt: TGTGCCAGCAGCTACCGGACAGGTTCCTACGAGCAGTACTTC; CDR3aa: CASSYRTGSYEQYF
d_gene: TRBD1; abundance: NA; v_gene: TRBV15; j_gene: TRBJ1-1; CDR3nt: TGTGCCACCAGCAGAGACAGGGGGCGAACTGAAGCTTTCTTT; CDR3aa: CATSRDRGRTEAFF
d_gene: NA; abundance: NA; v_gene: TRBV5-6; j_gene: TRBJ2-2; CDR3nt: TGTGCCAGCAGCTTTGCGTGGGCTGCCTCGAACACCGGGGAGCTGTTTTTT; CDR3aa: CASSFAWAASNTGELFF
d_gene: NA; abundance: NA; v_gene: TRBV27; j_gene: TRBJ2-2; CDR3nt: TGTGCCAGCAGTCCCGTTCGAACCGGGGAGCTGTTTTTT; CDR3aa: CASSPVRTGELFF
d_gene: NA; abundance: NA; v_gene: TRBV15; j_gene: TRBJ2-1; CDR3nt: TGTGCCACCACCGAGAGCCGGTTTTCCTACAATGAGCAGTTCTTC; CDR3aa: CATTESRFSYNEQFF
d_gene: NA; abundance: NA; v_gene: TRBV4-2; j_gene: TRBJ2-7; CDR3nt: TGTGCCAGCAGCCAAGGGTTCGGCGACGAGCAGTACTTC; CDR3aa: CASSQGFGDEQYF
d_gene: NA; abundance: few; v_gene: TRBV5-5; j_gene: TRBJ1-1; CDR3nt: TGTGCCAGCAGCTTGGCAAATTCGATCCAGGCGAACACTGAAGCTTTCTTT; CDR3aa: CASSLANSIQANTEAFF
d_gene: NA; abundance: few; v_gene: TRBV20-1; j_gene: TRBJ2-1; CDR3nt: TGCAGTGCTAGTGCGGGGGCGGAGCAGTTCTTC; CDR3aa: CSASAGAEQFF
d_gene: TRBD2; abundance: NA; v_gene: TRBV28; j_gene: TRBJ2-7; CDR3nt: TGTGCCAGCAGCTCATGGACTAGCGGGAGTTTTTACGAGCAGTACTTC; CDR3aa: CASSSWTSGSFYEQYF
d_gene: TRBD1; abundance: few; v_gene: TRBV2; j_gene: TRBJ1-4; CDR3nt: TGTGCCAGCAGCCGGACGCCGGCCGGGACAGGGGACGAACTGTTTTTT; CDR3aa: CASSRTPAGTGDELFF
d_gene: TRBD1; abundance: NA; v_gene: TRBV6-1; j_gene: TRBJ1-1; CDR3nt: TGTGCCAGCTCCCTGCAGGGGGCACCGCCTGAAGCTTTCTTT; CDR3aa: CASSLQGAPPEAFF
d_gene: TRBD1; abundance: NA; v_gene: TRBV28; j_gene: TRBJ1-3; CDR3nt: TGTGCCAGCAGCTGGGACGACAGGGAAGTCGGAAACACCATATATTTT; CDR3aa: CASSWDDREVGNTIYF
d_gene: NA; abundance: NA; v_gene: TRBV29-1; j_gene: TRBJ1-2; CDR3nt: TGCAGCGTTGAAGGGGGGGGCTACACATATGGCTACACCTTC; CDR3aa: CSVEGGGYTYGYTF
d_gene: NA; abundance: few; v_gene: TRBV9; j_gene: TRBJ1-5; CDR3nt: TGTGCCAGCAGCGCGACAAACAATCAGCCCCAGCATTTT; CDR3aa: CASSATNNQPQHF
d_gene: TRBD2; abundance: NA; v_gene: TRBV4-1; j_gene: TRBJ2-1; CDR3nt: TGCGCCAGCACCCTTAGTCCGGGACTAGCGGGAATCGAGCGGCAGTTCTTC; CDR3aa: CASTLSPGLAGIERQFF
d_gene: NA; abundance: once; v_gene: TRBV27; j_gene: TRBJ2-3; CDR3nt: TGTGCCAGCAGCGGAGACAGTACCAGGGATCCAGATACGCAGTATTTT; CDR3aa: CASSGDSTRDPDTQYF
d_gene: NA; abundance: NA; v_gene: TRBV5-1; j_gene: TRBJ2-7; CDR3nt: TGCGCCAGCAGCTGGGGGGCAGGATACGAGCAGTACTTC; CDR3aa: CASSWGAGYEQYF
d_gene: TRBD2; abundance: NA; v_gene: TRBV10-3; j_gene: TRBJ2-5; CDR3nt: TGTGCCATCAGTGAGACCGGACTAGCGGGACTCCCGAACCAGTACTTC; CDR3aa: CAISETGLAGLPNQYF
d_gene: NA; abundance: NA; v_gene: TRBV29-1; j_gene: TRBJ1-5; CDR3nt: TGCAGCGTCCGGGGGGGGTACAATCAGCCCCAGCATTTT; CDR3aa: CSVRGGYNQPQHF
d_gene: TRBD1; abundance: NA; v_gene: TRBV27; j_gene: TRBJ1-2; CDR3nt: TGTGCCAGCAGTTTTGACAGGGAAGGTGGCTACACCTTC; CDR3aa: CASSFDREGGYTF
d_gene: TRBD1; abundance: NA; v_gene: TRBV20-1; j_gene: TRBJ2-1; CDR3nt: TGCAGTGCAAGAACAGGGGCCCCAGTGTTCTTC; CDR3aa: CSARTGAPVFF
d_gene: TRBD2; abundance: NA; v_gene: TRBV20-1; j_gene: TRBJ2-5; CDR3nt: TGCAGTGCTAGGCCCACTAGCGAGGAGTACTTC; CDR3aa: CSARPTSEEYF
d_gene: NA; abundance: once; v_gene: TRBV6-5; j_gene: TRBJ2-2; CDR3nt: TGTGCCAGCAGTTATGGTTCCTCAGGGGAGCTGTTTTTT; CDR3aa: CASSYGSSGELFF
d_gene: NA; abundance: NA; v_gene: TRBV27; j_gene: TRBJ2-7; CDR3nt: TGTGCCAGCAGTGGACCGCTGATCGGGGAGCAGTACTTC; CDR3aa: CASSGPLIGEQYF
d_gene: TRBD2; abundance: NA; v_gene: TRBV28; j_gene: TRBJ2-5; CDR3nt: TGTGCCAGCAGTATAACACCGGGACTAGCGGGAGGGGTTCGGCGGGAGACCCAGTACTTC; CDR3aa: CASSITPGLAGGVRRETQYF
d_gene: NA; abundance: NA; v_gene: TRBV4-3; j_gene: TRBJ2-3; CDR3nt: TGCGCCAGCAGCCAAGATGGGAGGGGGGGCCCCACAGATACGCAGTATTTT; CDR3aa: CASSQDGRGGPTDTQYF
d_gene: NA; abundance: NA; v_gene: TRBV30; j_gene: TRBJ2-7; CDR3nt: TGTGCCTGGAGAGCGACAGCCACCTACGAGCAGTACTTC; CDR3aa: CAWRATATYEQYF
d_gene: NA; abundance: NA; v_gene: TRBV27; j_gene: TRBJ2-7; CDR3nt: TGTGCCAGCAGCGATGCACCGGGATCTCTCTACGAGCAGTACTTC; CDR3aa: CASSDAPGSLYEQYF
d_gene: NA; abundance: NA; v_gene: TRBV2; j_gene: TRBJ2-7; CDR3nt: TGTGCCAGCAGTGATTTGGGGGGCTACGAGCAGTACTTC; CDR3aa: CASSDLGGYEQYF
d_gene: TRBD2; abundance: NA; v_gene: TRBV19; j_gene: TRBJ2-1; CDR3nt: TGTGCCAGTAGCCCCGGGGGACTAGCGGGGAGAAACAATGAGCAGTTCTTC; CDR3aa: CASSPGGLAGRNNEQFF
d_gene: NA; abundance: NA; v_gene: TRBV5-6; j_gene: TRBJ2-3; CDR3nt: TGTGCCAGCAGCTTTAATTCGGATACGCAGTATTTT; CDR3aa: CASSFNSDTQYF
d_gene: NA; abundance: NA; v_gene: TRBV12-5; j_gene: TRBJ2-1; CDR3nt: TGTGCTAGTGGTTTGGCGTACGGCGTCATCCCCTACAATGAGCAGTTCTTC; CDR3aa: CASGLAYGVIPYNEQFF
d_gene: NA; abundance: NA; v_gene: TRBV5-8; j_gene: TRBJ1-1; CDR3nt: TGTGCCAGCAGCTTCGAGGACGGGGTGAACACTGAAGCTTTCTTT; CDR3aa: CASSFEDGVNTEAFF
d_gene: NA; abundance: once; v_gene: TRBV6-5; j_gene: TRBJ1-1; CDR3nt: TGTGCCAGCAGGCCTCGACAGCCCCAGGACGAAGCTTTCTTT; CDR3aa: CASRPRQPQDEAFF
d_gene: TRBD2; abundance: NA; v_gene: TRBV27; j_gene: TRBJ2-7; CDR3nt: TGTGCCAGCAGTTTACACCTAGCGGGAGGTTACGAGCAGTACTTC; CDR3aa: CASSLHLAGGYEQYF
d_gene: NA; abundance: NA; v_gene: TRBV13; j_gene: TRBJ2-3; CDR3nt: TGTGCCAGCAGCTTAGACGGGCAAAGCACAGATACGCAGTATTTT; CDR3aa: CASSLDGQSTDTQYF